These T cell receptor beta chains were read from a single sample in a study of post-analysis software for immune sequencing data. From the PCR reads, TCRdb called clonotypes with MiXCR, one entry per CDR3 protein. Among about 400,000 distinct CDR3 sequences listed, approximately 33% were seen once. Sequencing was done on a sample of blood. The source of these receptors is a girl between 5 and 17 years old with multiple sclerosis. Each CDR3 is given with its conserved first and last residue. For some rows the clone size is stated as once, few or many, or as a class when expanded; others skip it.

abundance	v_gene	CDR3aa
-	TRBV5-1	CANSLLGDRAYNEQFF
few	TRBV4-3	CASSQDGQLDTQYF
-	TRBV6-2/TRBV6-3	CATRLAVTLGEQFF
-	TRBV6-2/TRBV6-3	CASSYSTYTRGAGANVLTF
-	TRBV6-5	CASWDADTQYF
once	TRBV5-6	CASSFTRSSHNEQFF
few	TRBV12-5	CASGWGDYGYTF
-	TRBV10-3	CAIAAPGGQPQHF
-	TRBV20-1	CSAREGGFSSYEQYF
once	TRBV7-2	CASSISGQGGSGYTF
-	TRBV4-3	CASSQDGAGAYNEQFF